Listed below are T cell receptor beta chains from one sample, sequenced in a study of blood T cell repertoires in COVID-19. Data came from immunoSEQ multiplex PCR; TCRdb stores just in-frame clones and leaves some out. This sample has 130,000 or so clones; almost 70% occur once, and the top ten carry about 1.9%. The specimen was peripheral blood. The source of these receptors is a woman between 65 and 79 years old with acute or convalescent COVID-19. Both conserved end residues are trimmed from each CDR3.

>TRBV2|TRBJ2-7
ASSVMQGAGEQY
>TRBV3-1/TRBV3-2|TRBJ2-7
ASSQERTGWLQY
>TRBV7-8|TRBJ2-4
ASSRAGGQGNIQY
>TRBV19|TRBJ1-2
ASSGERTNYGYT
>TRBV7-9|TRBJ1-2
ASSSWDSSSGYT
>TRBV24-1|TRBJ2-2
ATSDLGLAGGTGELF
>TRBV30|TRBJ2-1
AWTSAAEQF
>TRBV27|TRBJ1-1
ASSSPGGANTEAF
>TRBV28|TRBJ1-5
ASRGGQQPQH
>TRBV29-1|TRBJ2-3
SVSTSTDTQY
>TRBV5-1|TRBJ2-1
ASSPGGPLVFEQF
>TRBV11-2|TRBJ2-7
ASSFSGRYEQY
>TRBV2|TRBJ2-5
ASTRGTGETQY
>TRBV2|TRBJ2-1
ASSEPAGGGGEQF
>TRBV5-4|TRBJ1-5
ASNKNQPQH
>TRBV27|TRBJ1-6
ASSLSLPGQGNSPLH
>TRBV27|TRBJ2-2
ASSLYTGGRTGELF
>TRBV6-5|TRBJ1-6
ASSYSGGDNSPLH
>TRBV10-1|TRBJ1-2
ASSSGTSYGYT
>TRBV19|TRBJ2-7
ASSDQGSGYEQY
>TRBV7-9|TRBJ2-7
ASSSLGDRGKQY
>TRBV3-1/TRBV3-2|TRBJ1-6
ASSQSQYNSPLH
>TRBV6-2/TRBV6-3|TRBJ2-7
ASSYGQGSYEQY
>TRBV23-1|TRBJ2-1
ASSQTWGVYNEQF
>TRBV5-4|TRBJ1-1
ASSARTGRNTEAF
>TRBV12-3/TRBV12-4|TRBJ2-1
ASSVQRFDEQF
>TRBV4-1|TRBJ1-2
ASSHPTGSYGYT
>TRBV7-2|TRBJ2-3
ASSLEPGRTDTQY
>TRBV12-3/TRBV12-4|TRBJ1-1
ASSLGDRGAF
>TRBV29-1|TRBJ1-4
SVERARGEKLF
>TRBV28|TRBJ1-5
ASSHPTGNQPQH
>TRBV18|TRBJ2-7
ASSPTGDEQY
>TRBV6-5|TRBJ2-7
ASSFDTYSYEQY
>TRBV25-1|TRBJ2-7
ASRGQEVYEQY
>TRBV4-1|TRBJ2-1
ASSPRQGESYNEQF
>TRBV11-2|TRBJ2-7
ASSRGLAGGPSYEQY
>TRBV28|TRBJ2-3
ASSFRVTQY
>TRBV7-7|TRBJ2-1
ASSLGTAGASGEQF
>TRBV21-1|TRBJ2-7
ASGRLNTYEQY
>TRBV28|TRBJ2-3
ASSPRGSGRTDTQY
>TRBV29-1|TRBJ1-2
SVRQGDYGYT
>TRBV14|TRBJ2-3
ASSQDSGTGTDTQY
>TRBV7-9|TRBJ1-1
ASSPGTGRFAEAF
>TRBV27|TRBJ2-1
ASSFGRYNEQF
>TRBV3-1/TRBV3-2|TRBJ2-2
ASSQDGLAGLTGELF
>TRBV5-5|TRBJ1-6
ASSLGGNNSPLH
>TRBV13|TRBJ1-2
ASSLVGRPVT
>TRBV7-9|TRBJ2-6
ASSLGGGANVLT
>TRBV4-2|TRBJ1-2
ASSPGQVAQNYGYT
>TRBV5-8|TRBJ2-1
ASTFRGSGYNEQF
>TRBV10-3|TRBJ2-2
AIKETGVDTGELF
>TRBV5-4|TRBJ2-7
ASSSSPGTGLYEQY
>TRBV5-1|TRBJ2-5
ASSQGQGRETQY
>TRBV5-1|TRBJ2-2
ASSSRQGGELF
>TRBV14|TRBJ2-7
ASSQDVGQGHYEQY
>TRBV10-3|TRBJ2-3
AIGQWDTQY
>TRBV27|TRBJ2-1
ASTLKMGQGLSEQF
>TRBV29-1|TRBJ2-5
SVWKTVAQETQY
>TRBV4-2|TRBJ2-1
ASSQTSGPNEQF
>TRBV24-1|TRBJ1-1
ATSSSRANTEAF